One sample yielded the 20 T cell receptor beta chains listed below, sequenced in a study of neurological immune-mediated disorders. Each CDR3 protein gets one entry after TCRdb re-called the 5' RACE reads with MiXCR. Of tens of thousands of distinct CDR3 sequences detected, around 4.3% appear once; the ten largest clones hold just over 5.5%. The sample was PBMCs. These receptors were collected from a woman aged 60-75 years with multiple sclerosis.

There are a few counts of this clonotype. V gene TRBV4-1 combines with J gene TRBJ2-2, with 10 bases fitting TRBD2. Germline values: CDR1 MGHRA, CDR2 YSYEKL. The CDR3 has 16 amino acids. J lost 6 bases, V lost 1 base, and 5 bases had no gene match. CDR3 coding DNA: TGCGCCAGCAGCCAAGTGAGCGGGGGGGCGTCCGGGGAGCTGTTTTTT. Translated: CASSQVSGGASGELFF.

In this sample, this clonotype turned up once. The J gene is TRBJ2-5, the V gene TRBV2; the match to TRBD1 covers 10 bases. CDR3 length: 14 residues. Trimming cost V 7 bases and J 3 bases; bases outside gene matches: 5. Germline V CDR1 and CDR2: SNHLY, FYNNEI. CDR3 sequence (DNA): TGTGCCAGCAATCGGGACAGGGGAGAAGAGACCCAGTACTTC. This translates into CASNRDRGEETQYF.

The rearrangement joins TRBV7-2 to TRBJ2-2, with 7 bases aligning to TRBD1. Germline V gene data show CDR1 as SGHTA and CDR2 as FQGNSA. The CDR3 covers 16 residues. V was pared by 2 bases and J by 7 bases, with 10 bases of the junction left unmatched. The CDR3 DNA reads TGTGCCAGCAGCTTATTCACCAGGGGGATTGGCGGGGAGCTGTTTTTT. Protein: CASSLFTRGIGGELFF.

In this sample, this clonotype turned up a few times. J is TRBJ2-3 and V is TRBV4-1; the match to TRBD1 covers 8 bases. Germline lookup yields CDR1 MGHRA and CDR2 YSYEKL. V lost 7 bases, J lost 1 base, and 7 bases stayed unmatched. This CDR3 comprises 15 residues. In DNA, the CDR3 is TGCGCCAGCAACCTAGGACAGGGCGGCACAGATACGCAGTATTTT. Protein: CASNLGQGGTDTQYF.

This clonotype was picked up many times. One junction end disagrees with the germline gene, perhaps due to a read error. Here the CDR3 DNA reads TGTGCCAGCAGGAGGGGGTCCAGAGTTTCACCCCTCAACTTT. This gives the protein CASRRGSRVSPLNF. The rearrangement uses TRBV2 and TRBJ1-6; possibly TRBD1 for D (6 bases). CDR3 size: 14 residues. CDR1 SNHLY and CDR2 FYNNEI come from the germline V gene.

This clonotype was counted a few times. V is TRBV6-6 and J is TRBJ2-3; 8 bases map to TRBD1. V was pared by 5 bases and J by 2 bases, with 6 bases of the junction left unmatched. The CDR3 is 15 amino acids. The germline V gene has CDR1 MNHNY and CDR2 SVGAGI (reference sequence). The DNA for the CDR3 is TGTGCCAGCAGTCTGGACAGGGCGGACACAGATACGCAGTATTTT. Amino acids: CASSLDRADTDTQYF.

Ten or more counts support this clonotype. The chain couples TRBV2 to TRBJ2-5; TRBD2 agrees at 8 bases. The germline gives CDR1 SNHLY, CDR2 FYNNEI. V dropped 3 bases and J dropped 4; count of bases not matched to a gene: 4. The CDR3 runs 14 residues. The CDR3 DNA is TGTGCCAGCAGTGACGGGAGGGCCAGAGAGACCCAGTACTTC. It encodes CASSDGRARETQYF.

This clonotype was observed many times. V gene TRBV20-1 combines with J gene TRBJ1-6, with D maybe TRBD1 (6 bases). CDR3 length: 16 amino acids. Germline CDR1 reads DFQATT; CDR2 reads SNEGSKA (reference sequence). V lost 3 bases, J lost 4 bases, and 16 bases lay in between. CDR3 nucleotides: TGCAGTGCTAGTGACAGGAGCCGGGTTTATAATTCACCCCTCCACTTT. It is translated as CSASDRSRVYNSPLHF.

The gene calls are TRBV5-4 and TRBJ2-5; 8 bases are a match to TRBD1. Germline-derived CDR1 and CDR2 are SGHNT and YYREEE (reference sequence). J was trimmed by 4 bases and V by 4 bases; bases with no gene match: 3. This CDR3 has 13 amino acids. CDR3 protein: CASSRGQGETQYF. The CDR3 DNA reads as TGTGCCAGCAGCCGCGGACAGGGAGAGACCCAGTACTTC.

The chain uses TRBV20-1 and TRBJ2-3, with a possible D match to TRBD1 (5 bases). This CDR3 is 12 amino acids long. CDR1 is DFQATT and CDR2 is SNEGSKA in the germline V gene (reference sequence). V lost 3 bases to trimming and J lost 4 bases, with 8 bases between them. The CDR3 DNA reads TGCAGTGCTAGGGCAGGGCCAGATACGCAGTATTTT. Translating it yields CSARAGPDTQYF.

This sequence joins TRBV12-3 or TRBV12-4 and TRBJ2-1, with D possibly being TRBD2 (5 bases). V was cut by 1 base and J by 1 base, with 8 bases left in between. This CDR3 contains 15 residues. In DNA form, the CDR3 reads TGTGCCAGCAGTTTAGGAGGGTTTTCCTACAATGAGCAGTTCTTC. It specifies CASSLGGFSYNEQFF.

Many counts were recorded for this clonotype. The chain couples TRBV20-1 to TRBJ2-2; TRBD1 or TRBD2 may be the D gene (6 bases each). Between the trimmed V and J ends, which lost 0 bases and 6 bases, there was a span of 20 bases. The CDR3 has 17 amino acids. The germline V gene encodes CDR1 DFQATT and CDR2 SNEGSKA (reference sequence). The CDR3 sequence: CSARESLHREVSGELFF. CDR3 nucleotides: TGCAGTGCTAGAGAGTCCCTTCACAGGGAGGTCTCCGGGGAGCTGTTTTTT.

This clonotype was detected many times. The chain carries TRBV7-9 and TRBJ1-2; the D gene is possibly TRBD1 (6 bases). This CDR3 contains 15 residues. The V end was cut by 1 base, the J end by 2 bases, with 11 bases between. The germline V gene has CDR1 SEHNR and CDR2 FQNEAQ (reference sequence). In DNA, the CDR3 is TGTGCCAGCAGCTTAGGAGGACAGTTAAACTATGGCTACACCTTC. It yields the protein CASSLGGQLNYGYTF.

Concerning this clonotype: This sequence may be a read error, since a much larger clone differs from it by one base. In this CDR3 the conserved last residue, phenylalanine or tryptophan, is missing, so a read error is likely. The chain couples TRBV9 to TRBJ1-2, with D unclear. The CDR3 runs to 13 residues. Germline V gives CDR1 SGDLS, CDR2 YYNGEE. Trimming took 2 bases from V and 3 from J, leaving 8 bases between them. The DNA for the CDR3 is TGTGCCAGCAGCGTCGGACGGGACTATGGCTACACCATC. Its protein product is CASSVGRDYGYTI.

This clonotype has at least ten counts. V and J are TRBV9 and TRBJ2-2, with a possible D match to TRBD2 (6 bases). From germline, CDR1 is SGDLS and CDR2 YYNGEE. The ends were cut back, 0 bases at V and 1 base at J, with 10 bases in the middle. The CDR3 runs 16 residues. The CDR3 nucleotides are TGTGCCAGCAGCGTAGGGATAGCGGAGAACACCGGGGAGCTGTTTTTT. Encoded protein: CASSVGIAENTGELFF.

This clonotype was counted at least ten times. The rearrangement links TRBV6-2 or TRBV6-3 to TRBJ2-1; tentatively, D is TRBD2 (5 bases). The CDR3 loop spans 15 amino acids. The V and J ends lost 0 bases and 9 bases respectively, with 15 bases between them. The germline V gene encodes CDR1 MNHEY and CDR2 SVGEGT. The CDR3 sequence is CASSYSLPRSGEQFF. In nucleotides, the CDR3 is TGTGCCAGCAGTTACTCCCTCCCCCGCAGCGGTGAGCAGTTCTTC.

This clonotype was detected a few times. This chain connects TRBV5-1 to TRBJ2-1, with D perhaps matching TRBD2 (6 bases). CDR3 length: 11 amino acids. Germline V gene data show CDR1 as SGHRS and CDR2 as YFSETQ. V was cut by 4 bases and J by 9 bases, with 8 bases left in between. Here the CDR3 DNA reads TGCGCCAGCAGCCTGGAGGGTGAGCAGTTCTTC. Amino acid sequence: CASSLEGEQFF.

The chain's CDR3 is CASSLAGFSGANVLTF. The CDR3 DNA sequence: TGTGCCAGCAGCTTAGCTGGTTTCTCTGGGGCCAACGTCCTGACTTTC. The chain uses TRBV7-9 and TRBJ2-6; no definite D call. CDR1 SEHNR and CDR2 FQNEAQ come from the germline V gene (reference sequence). V dropped 0 bases and J dropped 0 bases, with 6 bases sitting between them. This CDR3 is 16 amino acids long.

This clonotype was detected many times. V usage is TRBV15 and J usage is TRBJ1-1; D ambiguous. Trimming took off 0 bases at V and 12 bases at J, with 14 bases between the two ends. The CDR3 runs 13 residues. Germline values: CDR1 LNHNV, CDR2 YYDKDF (reference sequence). The CDR3: CATSRDLNGAPFF. As DNA, the CDR3 is TGTGCCACCAGCAGAGATCTCAATGGAGCCCCTTTCTTT. Full variable domain (rest looked up from reference TRBV15 and TRBJ1-1): DAMVIQNPRYQVTQFGKPVTLSCSQTLNHNVMYWYQQKSSQAPKLLFHYYDKDFNNEADTPDNFQSRRPNTSFCFLDIRSPGLGDTAMYLCATSRDLNGAPFFGQGTRLTVV.

V and J are TRBV5-1 and TRBJ2-7; TRBD2 aligns across 7 bases. The CDR3 totals 14 residues. Unmatched junction bases numbered 7, after V lost 4 bases and J lost 3 bases. CDR1 and CDR2 from the germline V gene are SGHRS and YFSETQ. Here the CDR3 DNA reads TGCGCCAGCAGCAGGGGAGGGGAGGACTACGAGCAGTACTTC. Translating it yields CASSRGGEDYEQYF.